The T cell receptor beta chain described here comes from a study of vaccination and CD4 T cells after COVID-19. Study as a whole: Overlapping SARS-CoV-2, HCoV-NL63, HCoV-OC43 and HCoV-229E spike peptides stimulated the cells.

Indicated treatment: roughly 11-day PBMC culture with coronavirus spike peptide pools or control peptides (ViraFEST assay). The assay that was used to sequence DNA from cultured CD4+ T cells was the Oncomine TCR Beta short-read assay. TCRdb passed the PCR reads through MiXCR, listing each CDR3 protein once. Here the sample spans fewer than 20,000 distinct CDR3 sequences, about 43% being singletons. In regard to this clonotype: The antigen is not known.

V lost 2 bases to trimming and J lost 2 bases, with 10 bases between them. The CDR3 is 14 residues long. The germline gives CDR1 KGHSH, CDR2 LQKENI. This clonotype originated in a human donor who had recovered from COVID-19. Source: CD4+ T cells from blood, cultured in vitro, taken before SARS-CoV-2 vaccination. V is TRBV18 and J is TRBJ2-7, with D unclear. In nucleotides, the CDR3 is TGTGCCAGCTCACCAGACTCGAAAACCTACGAGCAGTACTTC. Its translation: CASSPDSKTYEQYF. The complete variable domain, with remaining parts taken from reference TRBV18 and TRBJ2-7, reads NAGVMQNPRHLVRRRGQEARLRCSPMKGHSHVYWYRQLPEEGLKFMVYLQKENIIDESGMPKERFSAEFPKEGPSILRIQQVVRGDSAAYFCASSPDSKTYEQYFGPGTRLTVT.